The clone carrying this T cell receptor (beta chain) came up once. What it recognizes is unknown. Random-hexamer reverse transcription was applied to roughly 0.5 to 1 ug RNA. Amplification of the TCR beta CDR3 was carried out by immunoSEQ multiplex PCR, which spanned a total of 54 Vbeta and 13 Jbeta segments. TCRdb re-analysed the immunoSEQ multiplex PCR reads in MiXCR, keeping a single row per CDR3 protein. The data show some 100,000 distinct CDR3 sequences, with around 95% seen just once and 0.3% held by the top ten. The CDR3 is 16 residues long. Per the germline V gene, CDR1 is SGHVS and CDR2 is FNYEAQ. J gave up 6 bases and V 1 base, and 2 bases lay outside the gene matches. The data derive from a study of CD8 T cells in Susac syndrome. About the study: The Susac syndrome patients were therapy-naive, on corticosteroids, or on intravenous immunoglobulin alone at blood draw. Overall study findings and caveats: In its TCR sequencing and HLA analysis, the study acknowledged that the number of individuals was relatively small.

V and J are TRBV7-6 and TRBJ2-2; the match to TRBD2 covers 13 bases. The sample comprised CD8+ T cells from PBMCs. The sequence came from a human donor with Susac syndrome. As DNA, the CDR3 is TGTGCCAGCAGCTTAGAGGGACTAGCGGGACCCGGGGAGCTGTTTTTT. Protein product: CASSLEGLAGPGELFF.